One sample yielded the 21 T cell receptor beta chains listed below, sequenced in a study of CD8+ T cells in alopecia areata. Treatment in this sample: oral pan-JAK inhibitor, 5-10 mg twice daily. cDNA reverse transcribed from extracted RNA served as the sequencing template. Measured with immunoSEQ multiplex PCR; TCRdb has only the in-frame clones, and not every one. The table has more than 100,000 clones, 80% to 90% seen once. The sample was CD8+ T cells sorted from blood, taken between weeks 30 and 35, from a patient treated with tofacitinib. The receptor source for this set is a human donor with alopecia areata.

The rearrangement uses TRBV5-6 and TRBJ2-3, with D uncertain. The CDR3 consists of 11 residues. Germline CDR1 reads SGHDT; CDR2 reads YYEEEE. V lost 2 bases, J lost 3 bases, and 1 base lay in between. The CDR3 nucleotides are TGTGCCAGCAGCTTAACAGATACGCAGTATTTT. Translation: CASSLTDTQYF.

The genes are TRBV10-3 and TRBJ2-3; 9 bases are shared with TRBD1. Germline CDR1 and CDR2: ENHRY and SYGVKD. This CDR3 is built from 16 residues. V was clipped by 5 bases and J by 3 bases; unmatched bases: 9. The CDR3 here is CAISFPAGQGTDTQYF. DNA for the CDR3: TGTGCCATCAGTTTCCCCGCCGGACAGGGGACAGATACGCAGTATTTT.

The chain is built from TRBV15 and TRBJ1-1; 11 bases are a match to TRBD1. Germline V gene lookup returns CDR1 LNHNV and CDR2 YYDKDF (reference sequence). V lost 0 bases to trimming and J lost 6 bases; unmatched junction nucleotides: 3. The CDR3 has 15 residues. The CDR3 DNA reads TGTGCCACCAGCAGAGATTTGGGACAGGGGGCTGAAGCTTTCTTT. It encodes CATSRDLGQGAEAFF. The entire variable domain, with the rest obtained from reference TRBV15 and TRBJ1-1, is as follows: DAMVIQNPRYQVTQFGKPVTLSCSQTLNHNVMYWYQQKSSQAPKLLFHYYDKDFNNEADTPDNFQSRRPNTSFCFLDIRSPGLGDTAMYLCATSRDLGQGAEAFFGQGTRLTVV.

The chain links TRBV7-9 to TRBJ1-1; TRBD1 aligns across 12 bases. Trimming cost V 1 base and J 3 bases; bases outside gene matches: 9. CDR1 and CDR2 from the germline V gene are SEHNR and FQNEAQ (reference sequence). There are 18 residues in the CDR3. DNA for the CDR3: TGTGCCAGCAGCTTAGTGGGACAGGGGGCGGGTTGGGACACTGAAGCTTTCTTT. Translation: CASSLVGQGAGWDTEAFF.

This clone has a handful of counts. The chain carries TRBV7-9 and TRBJ2-1, with D perhaps TRBD1 (7 bases). Trimming took 1 base from V and 7 from J, leaving 14 bases between them. The germline CDR1 and CDR2 sequences are SEHNR and FQNEAQ (reference sequence). The CDR3 has 15 amino acids. CDR3 nucleotide sequence: TGTGCCAGCAGCTTAGAGGAGGGGGCGCGGAATGAGCAGTTCTTC. This sequence encodes CASSLEEGARNEQFF.

The chain links TRBV7-9 to TRBJ1-2, with D unresolved. V was clipped by 5 bases and J by 4 bases, with 14 bases between them. CDR1 is SEHNR and CDR2 is FQNEAQ in the germline V gene (reference sequence). The CDR3 length is 14 residues. CDR3 protein: CASSPGPYLYGYTF. In nucleotides, the CDR3 is TGTGCCAGCAGCCCCGGGCCGTACCTCTATGGCTACACCTTC.

Only one count was recorded for this clone. J is TRBJ2-5 and V is TRBV14; no definite D call. The DNA end favors TRBJ2-7, so the J call may be wrong. Germline values: CDR1 SGHDN, CDR2 FVKESK. The CDR3 covers 11 residues. The CDR3 sequence is CASSPSYEQYF. In nucleotides, the CDR3 is TGTGCCAGCAGCCCCTCCTACGAGCAGTACTTC.

A single count supports this clone. This chain uses TRBV27 with TRBJ2-7; 7 nucleotides match TRBD1. Looked up from germline, CDR1 is MNHEY and CDR2 is SMNVEV (reference sequence). V was clipped by 2 bases and J by 5 bases; unmatched bases: 6. There are 14 residues in the CDR3. As DNA, the CDR3 is TGTGCCAGCAGTTTACGGGACAGTAATCACGAGCAGTACTTC. It is translated as CASSLRDSNHEQYF.

Comment on this clone: The sample contains more than one DNA sequence encoding this CDR3. This rearrangement joins TRBV7-9 to TRBJ2-7; no clear D gene. The CDR3 sequence is 11 residues long. Germline values: CDR1 SEHNR, CDR2 FQNEAQ (reference sequence). The V end was cut by 3 bases, the J end by 2 bases, with 2 bases between. CDR3 DNA sequence: TGTGCCAGCAGCTTGACCTACGAGCAGTACTTC. Translation gives CASSLTYEQYF.

The chain combines TRBV27 with TRBJ2-7, with 11 bases that match TRBD2. Trimming removed 6 bases from V and 2 bases from J; junction bases left unmatched: 24. Looked up from germline, CDR1 is MNHEY and CDR2 is SMNVEV (reference sequence). CDR3 length: 21 residues. The CDR3 sequence: CASSRTFQPGLAALPAYEQYF. The CDR3 DNA sequence: TGTGCCAGCAGCAGGACCTTTCAACCGGGACTAGCGGCACTTCCTGCCTACGAGCAGTACTTC.

This clone was detected a few times. Here the CDR3 DNA reads TGTGCCAGCAGTTTAGGTTTTGGGCCCCAAAACATTCAGTACTTC. Protein product: CASSLGFGPQNIQYF. The V and J genes are TRBV27 and TRBJ2-4; D remains ambiguous. This CDR3 region has 15 residues. Germline CDR1 reads MNHEY; CDR2 reads SMNVEV (reference sequence). V lost 2 bases to trimming and J lost 5 bases, with 13 bases between them.

V gene TRBV11-2 combines with J gene TRBJ2-7, with 10 bases matching TRBD1. After removal of 5 bases from V and 2 bases from J, the junction contained 3 bases not matched to a gene. The CDR3 is made up of 14 amino acids. Germline CDR1 and CDR2: SGHAT and FQNNGV. The CDR3 is CASSVGQGAYEQYF. Written as DNA, the CDR3 is TGTGCCAGCAGCGTAGGACAGGGGGCCTACGAGCAGTACTTC.

This chain joins TRBV15 and TRBJ1-3, with D perhaps TRBD1 (6 bases). V was shortened by 1 base and J by 0 bases, with 7 bases between the two germline ends. The CDR3 has 15 residues. Germline V gene data show CDR1 as LNHNV and CDR2 as YYDKDF (reference sequence). The CDR3 nucleotides read TGTGCCACCAGCAGAGGACAGGCCTCTGGAAACACCATATATTTT. It yields the protein CATSRGQASGNTIYF.

The chain uses TRBV27 and TRBJ2-3; 7 bases map to TRBD2. This CDR3 spans 17 amino acids. Germline V gene data show CDR1 as MNHEY and CDR2 as SMNVEV (reference sequence). V trimming: 7 bases; J trimming: 0 bases; junction bases outside the gene matches: 13. CDR3 nucleotide sequence: TGTGCCAGCACCCCCTTAACGGGGGGACCTAGCACAGATACGCAGTATTTT. Its translation: CASTPLTGGPSTDTQYF.

V is TRBV5-6 and J is TRBJ2-1; 8 bases fit TRBD2. The trim removed 2 bases at V and 4 bases at J, leaving 8 bases unmatched. There are 16 residues in the CDR3. Germline lookup yields CDR1 SGHDT and CDR2 YYEEEE. CDR3 bases: TGTGCCAGCAGCTTTTTCTCCCGGGAGGGTTACAATGAGCAGTTCTTC. Translated, it gives CASSFFSREGYNEQFF.

This clone has a handful of counts. This rearrangement joins TRBV29-1 to TRBJ2-2; possible D gene TRBD2, 5 bases. The V and J ends lost 7 bases and 4 bases respectively, with 7 bases between them. This CDR3 is 11 amino acids long. Germline V CDR1 and CDR2: SQVTM, ANQGSEA. The chain's CDR3 is CSARVTGELFF. CDR3 bases: TGCAGCGCGCGGGTCACCGGGGAGCTGTTTTTT.

The chain carries TRBV7-9 and TRBJ2-7, with D possibly matching TRBD2 (6 bases). In germline, CDR1 is SEHNR, CDR2 FQNEAQ (reference sequence). The CDR3 contains 16 residues. The V end was cut by 2 bases, the J end by 7 bases, with 21 bases between. CDR3 coding DNA: TGTGCCAGCAGCTTACTTCGGCCGGAGGGGCGCGGTGAGCAGTACTTC. Protein: CASSLLRPEGRGEQYF.

This chain joins TRBV27 and TRBJ2-2, with D possibly TRBD2 on 6 matching bases. Between the trimmed V and J ends, which lost 2 bases and 6 bases, there was a span of 13 bases. The CDR3 has 15 residues. The V gene's germline CDR1 is MNHEY and CDR2 SMNVEV (reference sequence). This CDR3 reads CASSLGGAPAGELFF. The CDR3, as DNA: TGTGCCAGCAGTTTAGGAGGGGCCCCCGCCGGGGAGCTGTTTTTT.

As to this clone: Germline and junction disagree at one end, which may indicate a read error. This sequence joins TRBV7-3 and TRBJ2-3; D may match TRBD1 or TRBD2 (5 bases each). The CDR3 sequence is 15 residues long. Germline V lookup: CDR1 SGHTA, CDR2 FQGTGA. CDR3 protein: CASSLTGTTSDTQYF. The CDR3 DNA reads as TGTGCCAGCAGCCTAACCGGGACCACGTCCGATACGCAGTATTTT.

The V and J genes are TRBV5-1 and TRBJ1-1; D might be TRBD1 (5 bases). Trimming took 4 bases from V and 0 from J, leaving 16 bases between them. This CDR3 has 16 amino acids. Germline V CDR1 and CDR2: SGHRS, YFSETQ. CDR3 sequence (DNA): TGCGCCAGCAGCCTCCTGCCCGGGACGGTGAACACTGAAGCTTTCTTT. It encodes CASSLLPGTVNTEAFF.

The gene calls are TRBV10-2 and TRBJ2-7; 7 nucleotides agree with TRBD2. CDR1 and CDR2 from the germline V gene are WSHSY and SAAADI. This CDR3 spans 14 amino acids. V lost 6 bases, J lost 2 bases, and 7 bases stayed unmatched. The CDR3 DNA reads as TGCGCCAGCAGCGGACTAGTCGATCCCTACGAGCAGTACTTC. As protein: CASSGLVDPYEQYF.